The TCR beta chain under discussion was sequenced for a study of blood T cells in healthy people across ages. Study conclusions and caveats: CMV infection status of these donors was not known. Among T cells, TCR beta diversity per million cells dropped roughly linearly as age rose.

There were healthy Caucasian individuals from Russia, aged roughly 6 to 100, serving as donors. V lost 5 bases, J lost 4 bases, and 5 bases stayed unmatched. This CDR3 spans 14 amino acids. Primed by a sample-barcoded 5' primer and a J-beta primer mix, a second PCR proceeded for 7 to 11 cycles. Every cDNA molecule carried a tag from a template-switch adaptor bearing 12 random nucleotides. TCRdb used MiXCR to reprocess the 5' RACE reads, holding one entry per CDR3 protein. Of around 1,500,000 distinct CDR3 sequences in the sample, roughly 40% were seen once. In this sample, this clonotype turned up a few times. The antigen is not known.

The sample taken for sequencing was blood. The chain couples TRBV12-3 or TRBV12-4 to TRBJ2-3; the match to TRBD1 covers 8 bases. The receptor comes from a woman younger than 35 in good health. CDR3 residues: CASSLRQGSDTQYF. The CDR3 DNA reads TGTGCCAGCAGTCTCCGACAGGGGTCAGATACGCAGTATTTT.